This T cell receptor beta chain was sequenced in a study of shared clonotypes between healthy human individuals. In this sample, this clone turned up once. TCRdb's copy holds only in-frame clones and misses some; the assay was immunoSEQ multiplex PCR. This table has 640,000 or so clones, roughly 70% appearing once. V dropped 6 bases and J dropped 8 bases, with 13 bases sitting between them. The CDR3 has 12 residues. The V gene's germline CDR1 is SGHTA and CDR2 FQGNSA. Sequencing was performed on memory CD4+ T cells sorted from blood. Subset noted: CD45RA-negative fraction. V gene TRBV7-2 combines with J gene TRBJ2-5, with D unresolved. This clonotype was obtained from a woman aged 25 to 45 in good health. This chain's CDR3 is CASRPDGGTQYF. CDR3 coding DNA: TGTGCCAGCAGACCCGACGGCGGCACCCAGTACTTC. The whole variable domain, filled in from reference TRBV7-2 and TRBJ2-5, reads GAGVSQSPSNKVTEKGKDVELRCDPISGHTALYWYRQSLGQGLEFLIYFQGNSAPDKSGLPSDRFSAERTGGSVSTLTIQRTQQEDSAVYLCASRPDGGTQYFGPGTRLLVL.